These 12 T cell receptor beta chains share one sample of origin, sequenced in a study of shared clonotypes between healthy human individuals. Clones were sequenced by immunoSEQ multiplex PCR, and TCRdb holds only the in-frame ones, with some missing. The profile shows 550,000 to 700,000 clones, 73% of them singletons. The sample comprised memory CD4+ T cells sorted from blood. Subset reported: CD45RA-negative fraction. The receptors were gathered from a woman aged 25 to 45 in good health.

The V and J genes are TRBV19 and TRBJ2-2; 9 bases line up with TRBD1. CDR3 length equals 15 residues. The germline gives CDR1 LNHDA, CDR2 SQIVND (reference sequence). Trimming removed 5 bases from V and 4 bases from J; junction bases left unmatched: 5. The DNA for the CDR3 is TGTGCCAGTAGTGGTACAGGGGGCATCACCGGGGAGCTGTTTTTT. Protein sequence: CASSGTGGITGELFF.

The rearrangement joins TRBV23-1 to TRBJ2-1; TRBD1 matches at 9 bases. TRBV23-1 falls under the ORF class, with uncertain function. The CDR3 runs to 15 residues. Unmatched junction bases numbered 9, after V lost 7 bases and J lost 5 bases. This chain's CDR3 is CASTLHRGQHNEQFF. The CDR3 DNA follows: TGCGCCAGCACTCTTCACAGGGGGCAGCACAATGAGCAGTTCTTC.

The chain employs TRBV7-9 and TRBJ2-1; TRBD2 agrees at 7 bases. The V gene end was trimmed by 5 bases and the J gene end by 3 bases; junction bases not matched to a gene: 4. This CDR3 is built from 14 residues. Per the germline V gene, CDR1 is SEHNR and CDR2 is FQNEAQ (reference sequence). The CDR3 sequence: CASSGTSVYNEQFF. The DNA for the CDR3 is TGTGCCAGCAGCGGCACTAGCGTCTACAATGAGCAGTTCTTC.

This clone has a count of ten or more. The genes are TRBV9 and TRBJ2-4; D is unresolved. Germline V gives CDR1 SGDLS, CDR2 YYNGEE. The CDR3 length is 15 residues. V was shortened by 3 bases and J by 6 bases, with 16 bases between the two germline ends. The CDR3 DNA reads TGTGCCAGCAGCGCCGACCTCATACAGAGAAACATTCAGTACTTC. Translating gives CASSADLIQRNIQYF.

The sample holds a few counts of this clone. The CDR3 here is CASSLAGDGNYGYTF. CDR3 in DNA: TGTGCCAGCAGCTTAGCGGGGGATGGGAACTATGGCTACACCTTC. The chain joins TRBV7-8 to TRBJ1-2, with a weak D call TRBD1 (5 bases). The germline V gene encodes CDR1 SGHVS and CDR2 FQNEAQ. CDR3 length equals 15 residues. V lost 0 bases, J lost 2 bases, and 10 bases lay in between.

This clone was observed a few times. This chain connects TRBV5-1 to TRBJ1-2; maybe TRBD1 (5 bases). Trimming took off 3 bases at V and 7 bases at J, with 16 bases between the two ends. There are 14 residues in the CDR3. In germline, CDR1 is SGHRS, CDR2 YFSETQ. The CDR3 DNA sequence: TGCGCCAGCAGCTCGTTAGGGGCAGGAGTTGGCTACACCTTC. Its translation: CASSSLGAGVGYTF.

The CDR3 bases are TGTGCCAGCAGCTTTCTCGGAAACAATGAGCAGTTCTTC. It specifies CASSFLGNNEQFF. This chain uses TRBV7-2 with TRBJ2-1; D unclear. The CDR3 runs to 13 residues. V was trimmed by 3 bases and J by 5 bases, leaving 8 bases between them. Germline CDR1 is SGHTA and CDR2 is FQGNSA.

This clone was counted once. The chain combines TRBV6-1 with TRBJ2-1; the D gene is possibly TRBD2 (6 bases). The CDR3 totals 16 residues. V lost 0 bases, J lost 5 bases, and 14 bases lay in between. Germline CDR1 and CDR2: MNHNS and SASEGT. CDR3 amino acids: CASSEAGWEVHNEQFF. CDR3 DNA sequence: TGTGCCAGCAGTGAAGCCGGATGGGAGGTTCACAATGAGCAGTTCTTC.

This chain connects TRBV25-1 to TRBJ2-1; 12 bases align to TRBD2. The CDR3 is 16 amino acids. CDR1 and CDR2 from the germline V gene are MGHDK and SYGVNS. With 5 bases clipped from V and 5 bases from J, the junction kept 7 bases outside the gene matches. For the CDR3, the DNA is TGTGCCAGCAGTCAGGCTAGCGGGAGGGCCCACAATGAGCAGTTCTTC. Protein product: CASSQASGRAHNEQFF. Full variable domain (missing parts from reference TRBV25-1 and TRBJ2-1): EADIYQTPRYLVIGTGKKITLECSQTMGHDKMYWYQQDPGMELHLIHYSYGVNSTEKGDLSSESTVSRIRTEHFPLTLESARPSHTSQYLCASSQASGRAHNEQFFGPGTRLTVL.

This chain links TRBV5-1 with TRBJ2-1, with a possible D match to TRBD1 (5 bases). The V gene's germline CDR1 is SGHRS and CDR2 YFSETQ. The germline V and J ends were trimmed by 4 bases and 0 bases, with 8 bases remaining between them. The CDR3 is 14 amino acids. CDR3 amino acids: CASSQGHSYNEQFF. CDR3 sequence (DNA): TGCGCCAGCAGCCAAGGACACTCCTACAATGAGCAGTTCTTC.

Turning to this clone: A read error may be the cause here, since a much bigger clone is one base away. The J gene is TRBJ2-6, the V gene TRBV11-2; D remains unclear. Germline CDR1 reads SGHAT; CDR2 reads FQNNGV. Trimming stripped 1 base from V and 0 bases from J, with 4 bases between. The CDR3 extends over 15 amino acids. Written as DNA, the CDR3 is TGTGCCAGCAGCTTAGTGGGCTCTGGGGCCAACGTCCTGACTTTC. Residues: CASSLVGSGANVLTF.

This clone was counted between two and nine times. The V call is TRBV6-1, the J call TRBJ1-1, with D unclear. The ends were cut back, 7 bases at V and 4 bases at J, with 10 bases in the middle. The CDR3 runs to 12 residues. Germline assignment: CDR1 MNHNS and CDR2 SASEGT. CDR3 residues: CASNWVGTEAFF. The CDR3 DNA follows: TGTGCCAGCAACTGGGTGGGCACTGAAGCTTTCTTT.